This TCR beta chain was documented in a study of T cell responses to AZD1222 COVID-19 vaccine. Profiling relied on immunoSEQ multiplex PCR, and the TCRdb table lists in-frame clones only, not all of them. The sample gives 140,000 to 150,000 clones, approximately 94% of which show up once; 1.9% is in the top ten. The V segment lost 4 bases and the J segment 3 bases; nucleotides outside the gene matches: 7. This CDR3 has 15 residues. Germline CDR1 MGHDK, CDR2 SYGVNS. With regard to this clone: The antigen remains unidentified.

Whole-study findings and limits: Samples come after the peak T cell response, not at day 14. Unmutated variant regions are reportedly the target of nearly half of TCRs that are spike-specific. Increases in Spike-specific TCR breadth and depth were seen after two AZD1222 doses. Most donors were white British and more were female, and clonal diversity was possibly underestimated.

This sequence originates from an adult in good health. The chain links TRBV25-1 to TRBJ2-7; 9 bases are shared with TRBD1. The specimen comprised peripheral blood, sampled on day 0 of AZD1222 vaccination. The CDR3 DNA follows: TGTGCCAGCAGTGTGGACAGGGGAAGCGACTACGAGCAGTACTTC. It is translated as CASSVDRGSDYEQYF.